The 8 T cell receptor beta chains below all came from one sample that was sequenced in a study of CD8 T cells in ankylosing spondylitis. TCRdb processed the 5' RACE reads anew with MiXCR; each CDR3 protein has one entry. The sample includes approximately 190,000 distinct CDR3 sequences, roughly 13% of them seen just once. Sequencing was done on a sample of blood, either unsorted or a sorted T cell fraction (not recorded which). These receptors were collected from a female donor with ankylosing spondylitis or in good health (not recorded which).

There are many counts of this clonotype. The chain joins TRBV19 to TRBJ2-4; 7 bases line up with TRBD1. V shed 9 bases, J shed 0 bases, and the junction held 5 bases outside the gene matches. The germline V gene encodes CDR1 LNHDA and CDR2 SQIVND (reference sequence). This CDR3 is built from 14 residues. Written as DNA, the CDR3 is TGTGCCAGCGGGACAGACCTAGCCAAAAACATTCAGTACTTC. Translating gives CASGTDLAKNIQYF. Full variable domain (remainder filled in from reference TRBV19 and TRBJ2-4): DGGITQSPKYLFRKEGQNVTLSCEQNLNHDAMYWYRQDPGQGLRLIYYSQIVNDFQKGDIAEGYSVSREKKESFPLTVTSAQKNPTAFYLCASGTDLAKNIQYFGAGTRLSVL.

This clonotype was detected many times. The chain is built from TRBV7-2 and TRBJ1-1, with D maybe TRBD1 (6 bases). Germline V gives CDR1 SGHTA, CDR2 FQGNSA. The CDR3 consists of 16 residues. V gave up 5 bases and J gave up 0 bases, with 16 bases separating them. CDR3: CASSLQGISMNTEAFF. The CDR3, as DNA: TGTGCCAGCAGCCTACAGGGAATCTCCATGAACACTGAAGCTTTCTTT.

This clonotype was counted many times. CDR3 in DNA: TGCAGTGCTCAACGGACTAGCGGGATGTCCTACGAGCAGTACTTC. It is translated as CSAQRTSGMSYEQYF. The rearrangement uses TRBV20-1 and TRBJ2-7; 12 nucleotides line up with TRBD2. The trim removed 5 bases at V and 1 base at J, leaving 6 bases unmatched. This CDR3 spans 15 amino acids. CDR1 is DFQATT, CDR2 SNEGSKA, per germline (reference sequence).

This clonotype was seen only a few times. V is TRBV6-5 and J is TRBJ2-7, with D possibly being TRBD1 (5 bases). Per the germline V gene, CDR1 is MNHEY and CDR2 is SVGAGI. The CDR3 has 16 amino acids. V was shortened by 0 bases and J by 0 bases, with 12 bases between the two germline ends. The CDR3 here is CASSYSNTGSSYEQYF. The CDR3 nucleotides read TGTGCCAGCAGTTACTCGAATACAGGTAGCTCCTACGAGCAGTACTTC.

The chain is built from TRBV3-1 and TRBJ2-5; 10 bases agree with TRBD2. Germline loops: CDR1 LGHDT, CDR2 YNNKEL (reference sequence). The V gene end was trimmed by 4 bases and the J gene end by 4 bases; junction bases not matched to a gene: 9. There are 16 residues in the CDR3. In nucleotides, the CDR3 is TGTGCCAGCAGCCGCACCCTAGCGGGAGATCGAGAGACCCAGTACTTC. Translation gives CASSRTLAGDRETQYF.

This chain uses TRBV3-1 with TRBJ2-7, with D possibly being TRBD1 or TRBD2 (5 bases each). The CDR3 is 15 residues long. Trimming shortened V by 3 bases and J by 5 bases, and 17 bases separated the two germline ends. CDR1 LGHDT and CDR2 YNNKEL come from the germline V gene (reference sequence). CDR3 residues: CASSQSGHGNHEQYF. The CDR3 DNA follows: TGTGCCAGCAGCCAGTCGGGGCACGGGAACCACGAGCAGTACTTC.

This clonotype was seen at least ten times. The gene calls are TRBV10-3 and TRBJ2-7; D call uncertain. The V end was cut by 3 bases, the J end by 3 bases, with 9 bases between. The CDR3 length is 13 residues. Germline-derived CDR1 and CDR2 are ENHRY and SYGVKD. CDR3 protein: CAISEPRFYEQYF. CDR3 sequence (DNA): TGTGCCATCAGTGAACCTAGGTTCTACGAGCAGTACTTC.

A few counts support this clonotype. One base away lies a much larger clone, so this may be a sequencing read error. The CDR3: CASSFTVEPVAFF. DNA for the CDR3: TGTGCCAGCAGCTTTACGGTCGAGCCCGTAGCTTTCTTT. The rearrangement joins TRBV7-3 to TRBJ1-1; D gene ambiguous. The CDR3 sequence is 13 residues long. The V and J ends lost 3 bases and 10 bases respectively, with 15 bases between them. Germline-derived CDR1 and CDR2 are SGHTA and FQGTGA.